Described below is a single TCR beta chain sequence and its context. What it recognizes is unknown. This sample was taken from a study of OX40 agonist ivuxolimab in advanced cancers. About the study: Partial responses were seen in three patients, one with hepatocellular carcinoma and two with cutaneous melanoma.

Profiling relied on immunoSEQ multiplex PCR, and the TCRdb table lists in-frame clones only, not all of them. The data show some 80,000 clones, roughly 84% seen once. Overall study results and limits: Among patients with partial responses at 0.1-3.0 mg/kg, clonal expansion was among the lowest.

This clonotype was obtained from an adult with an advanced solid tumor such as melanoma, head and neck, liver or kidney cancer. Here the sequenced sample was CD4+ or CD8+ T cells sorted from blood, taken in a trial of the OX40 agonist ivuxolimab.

The CDR3 protein is CASSFAGTEAFF. The DNA of the CDR3 is TGTGCCAGCAGCTTTGCGGGTACTGAAGCTTTCTTT. The chain couples TRBV11-2 to TRBJ1-1, with no clear D. Germline CDR1 reads SGHAT; CDR2 reads FQNNGV. The CDR3 length is 12 residues. V was shortened by 3 bases and J by 5 bases, with 7 bases between the two germline ends.